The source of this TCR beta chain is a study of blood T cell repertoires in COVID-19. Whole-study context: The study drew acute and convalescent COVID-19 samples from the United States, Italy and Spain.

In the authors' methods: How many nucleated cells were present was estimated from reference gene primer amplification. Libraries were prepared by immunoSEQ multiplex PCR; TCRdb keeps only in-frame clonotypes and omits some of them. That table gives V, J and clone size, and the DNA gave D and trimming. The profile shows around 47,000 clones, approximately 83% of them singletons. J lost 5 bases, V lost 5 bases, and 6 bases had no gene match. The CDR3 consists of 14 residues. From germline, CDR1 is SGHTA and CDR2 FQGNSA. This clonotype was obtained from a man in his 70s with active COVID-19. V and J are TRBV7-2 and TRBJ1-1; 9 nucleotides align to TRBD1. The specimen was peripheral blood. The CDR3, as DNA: TGTGCCAGCAGCCTGACAGGGGGGAGGACTGAAGCTTTCTTT. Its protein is CASSLTGGRTEAFF. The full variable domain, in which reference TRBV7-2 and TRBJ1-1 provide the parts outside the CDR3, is GAGVSQSPSNKVTEKGKDVELRCDPISGHTALYWYRQSLGQGLEFLIYFQGNSAPDKSGLPSDRFSAERTGGSVSTLTIQRTQQEDSAVYLCASSLTGGRTEAFFGQGTRLTVV.